The 10 T cell receptor beta chains given below trace back to one sample, sequenced in a study of blood T cell repertoires in COVID-19. Method: immunoSEQ multiplex PCR; TCRdb's copy keeps in-frame clones and lacks some. The sample holds approximately 320,000 clones, around 90% seen once. Sequenced: PBMCs or T cells enriched from blood (not recorded which). These TCRs come from a woman between 18 and 29 years old who had recovered from COVID-19.

V usage is TRBV20-1 and J usage is TRBJ2-5; 7 positions match TRBD1. Germline CDR1 and CDR2: DFQATT and SNEGSKA (reference sequence). With 3 bases clipped from V and 9 bases from J, the junction kept 1 base outside the gene matches. The CDR3 consists of 10 residues. CDR3 sequence reads: CSASGTAQYF. In nucleotides, the CDR3 is TGCAGTGCTAGTGGGACAGCCCAGTACTTC.

V gene TRBV2 combines with J gene TRBJ1-2, with a weak D call TRBD1 (6 bases). Germline V gene sequence: CDR1 SNHLY, CDR2 FYNNEI. Trimming removed 6 bases from V and 3 bases from J, with 14 bases in between. This CDR3 spans 14 amino acids. DNA for the CDR3: TGTGCCAGCAGCCCGGACAGTACTGACTATGGCTACACCTTC. Its translation: CASSPDSTDYGYTF.

The chain has TRBV11-2 and TRBJ2-1, with 7 positions matching TRBD1. Germline lookup yields CDR1 SGHAT and CDR2 FQNNGV. The CDR3 is 15 residues long. J lost 8 bases, V lost 1 base, and 8 bases had no gene match. The CDR3 reads CASSLVRGRTYEQFF. As DNA, the CDR3 is TGTGCCAGCAGCTTAGTTAGGGGGCGCACGTATGAGCAGTTCTTC.

The chain links TRBV4-1 to TRBJ2-2; 7 positions match TRBD1. Trimming at V came to 0 bases and at J to 2 bases, leaving 3 bases not matched to a gene. The germline gives CDR1 MGHRA, CDR2 YSYEKL. The CDR3 sequence is 16 residues long. The CDR3 is CASSQERQGNTGELFF. The CDR3 DNA is TGCGCCAGCAGCCAAGAACGACAGGGTAACACCGGGGAGCTGTTTTTT.

This chain joins TRBV4-3 and TRBJ1-1, with a possible D match to TRBD1 (6 bases). CDR1 LGHNA and CDR2 YSLEER come from the germline V gene. The V end was cut by 4 bases, the J end by 8 bases, with 20 bases between. The CDR3 length is 15 residues. CDR3 nucleotide sequence: TGCGCCAGCAGCCTTGTCGGGCAGGGGCGAGCGGAAGCTTTCTTT. Its protein product is CASSLVGQGRAEAFF.

The chain combines TRBV5-1 with TRBJ1-6, with 7 bases lining up with TRBD1. CDR1 SGHRS and CDR2 YFSETQ come from the germline V gene. This CDR3 has 16 amino acids. J was trimmed by 3 bases and V by 4 bases; bases with no gene match: 7. The CDR3 loop is CASSPHGTDYNSPLHF. The CDR3 DNA reads as TGCGCCAGCAGCCCCCACGGGACAGACTATAATTCACCCCTCCACTTT.

The chain combines TRBV6-5 with TRBJ1-5; possible D gene TRBD1, 5 bases. V dropped 5 bases and J dropped 4 bases, with 9 bases sitting between them. Germline CDR1 reads MNHEY; CDR2 reads SVGAGI. The CDR3 sequence is 13 residues long. The CDR3 is CASSPGGNQPQHF. The DNA for the CDR3 is TGTGCCAGCAGTCCCGGGGGAAATCAGCCCCAGCATTTT.

The chain carries TRBV27 and TRBJ1-2, with TRBD1 matching over 9 bases. CDR1 and CDR2 from the germline V gene are MNHEY and SMNVEV (reference sequence). The CDR3 consists of 16 residues. V shed 6 bases, J shed 3 bases, and the junction held 11 bases outside the gene matches. CDR3 in DNA: TGTGCCAGCAGCCCCCTACAGGGGGCGACGGACTATGGCTACACCTTC. Translating it yields CASSPLQGATDYGYTF.

The chain carries TRBV10-1 and TRBJ1-6; TRBD1 aligns across 9 bases. The CDR3 has 18 amino acids. Trimming took 3 bases from V and 0 from J; bases not matched to a gene: 6. Germline-derived CDR1 and CDR2 are WNHNN and SYGVQD (reference sequence). CDR3 bases: TGCGCCAGCAGTGACAGGGACAGGGAGAGCTCCTATAATTCACCCCTCCACTTT. Amino acid sequence: CASSDRDRESSYNSPLHF.

The rearrangement links TRBV7-9 to TRBJ2-2, with 8 bases that match TRBD1. CDR1 and CDR2 (germline): SEHNR, FQNEAQ (reference sequence). The CDR3 is 18 amino acids. V lost 3 bases and J lost 0; bases outside the gene matches: 9. CDR3 coding DNA: TGTGCCAGCAGCTTGCCTCGACAGGGGCCGGCGAACACCGGGGAGCTGTTTTTT. Translating it yields CASSLPRQGPANTGELFF.